Described below is a single TCR beta chain sequence and its context. What it binds is not known. The germline V gene encodes CDR1 SNHLY and CDR2 FYNNEI. This CDR3 has 12 amino acids. Deletions cut 6 bases from V and 1 base from J, with 6 bases between. The assay was immunoSEQ multiplex PCR, and TCRdb's table has in-frame clones only and misses some. The data show 70,000 to 100,000 clones, about 88% seen once. This specimen belongs to a study of graft-versus-host responses after intestinal transplantation. Study results and caveats: Detected in recipient marrow were GvH clones, some of which were first observed in ileum or blood. Peak GvH clone levels in circulation were associated with early post-transplant HvG declines.

This specimen was unstimulated CD4+ T cells sorted from spleen or lymph node cells, taken before intestinal transplant. The chain is built from TRBV2 and TRBJ2-5, with TRBD2 as a possible D gene (5 bases). The sequence was obtained from a human donor who received an intestinal transplant. For the CDR3, the DNA is TGTGCCAGCAGAGGACTCCAAGAGACCCAGTACTTC. This sequence encodes CASRGLQETQYF.